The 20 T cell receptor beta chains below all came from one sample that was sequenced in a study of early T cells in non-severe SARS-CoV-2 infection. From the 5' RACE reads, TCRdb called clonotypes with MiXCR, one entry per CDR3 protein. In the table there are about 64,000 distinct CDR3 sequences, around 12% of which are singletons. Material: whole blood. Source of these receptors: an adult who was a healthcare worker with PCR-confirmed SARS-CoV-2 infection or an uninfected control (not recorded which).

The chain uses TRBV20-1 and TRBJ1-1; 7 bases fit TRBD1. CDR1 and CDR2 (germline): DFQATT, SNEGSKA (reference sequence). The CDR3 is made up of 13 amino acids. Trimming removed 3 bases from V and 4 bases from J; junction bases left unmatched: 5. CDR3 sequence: CSARTGSSTEAFF. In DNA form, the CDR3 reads TGCAGTGCTAGGACAGGGTCTAGCACTGAAGCTTTCTTT.

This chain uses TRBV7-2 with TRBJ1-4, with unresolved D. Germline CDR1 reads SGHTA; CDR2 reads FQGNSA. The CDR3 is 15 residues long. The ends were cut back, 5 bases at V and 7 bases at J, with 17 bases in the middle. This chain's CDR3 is CASSPLAGRGEKLFF. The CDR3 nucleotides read TGTGCCAGCAGCCCCCTAGCGGGCAGAGGTGAAAAACTGTTTTTT.

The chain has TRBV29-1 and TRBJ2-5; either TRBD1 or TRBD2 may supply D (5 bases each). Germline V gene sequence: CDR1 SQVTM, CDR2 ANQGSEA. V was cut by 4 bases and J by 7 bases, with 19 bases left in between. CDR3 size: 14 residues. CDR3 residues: CSVGTGTQLGTQYF. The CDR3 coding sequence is TGCAGCGTTGGAACCGGGACCCAGTTAGGGACCCAGTACTTC.

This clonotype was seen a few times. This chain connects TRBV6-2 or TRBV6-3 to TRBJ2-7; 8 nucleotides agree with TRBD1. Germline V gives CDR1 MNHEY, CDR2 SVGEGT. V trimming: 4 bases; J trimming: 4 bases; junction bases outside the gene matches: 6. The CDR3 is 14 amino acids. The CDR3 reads CASSSGQVTYEQYF. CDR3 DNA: TGTGCCAGCAGTTCGGGACAGGTGACGTACGAGCAGTACTTC.

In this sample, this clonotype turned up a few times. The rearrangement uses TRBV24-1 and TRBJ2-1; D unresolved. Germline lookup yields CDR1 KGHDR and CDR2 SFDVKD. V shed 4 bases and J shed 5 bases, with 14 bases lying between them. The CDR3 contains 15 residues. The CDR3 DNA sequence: TGTGCCACCAGTGAGGGTAGCCTTGGACACAATGAGCAGTTCTTC. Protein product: CATSEGSLGHNEQFF.

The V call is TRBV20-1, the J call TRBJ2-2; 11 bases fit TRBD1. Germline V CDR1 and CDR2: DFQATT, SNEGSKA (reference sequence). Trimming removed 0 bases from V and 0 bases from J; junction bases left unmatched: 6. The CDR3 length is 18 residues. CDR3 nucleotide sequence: TGCAGTGCTAGAGACTCCTCGGGACAGGGGGCGAACACCGGGGAGCTGTTTTTT. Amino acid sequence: CSARDSSGQGANTGELFF.

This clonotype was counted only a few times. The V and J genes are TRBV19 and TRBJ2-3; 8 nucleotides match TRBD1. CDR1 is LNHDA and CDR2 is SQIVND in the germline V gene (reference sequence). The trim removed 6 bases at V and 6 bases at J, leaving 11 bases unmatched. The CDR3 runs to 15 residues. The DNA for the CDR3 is TGTGCCAGTAGGAGGGGCACAGGGGGAGGCGATACGCAGTATTTT. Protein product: CASRRGTGGGDTQYF.

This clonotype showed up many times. The CDR3 DNA follows: TGCGCCAGCAGCTTGGGACAGGAGAGGGGACAGCCCCAGCATTTT. This gives the protein CASSLGQERGQPQHF. The rearrangement joins TRBV5-1 to TRBJ1-5; perhaps TRBD1 as D (6 bases). This CDR3 has 15 residues. Trimming took off 0 bases at V and 7 bases at J, with 14 bases between the two ends. Germline V lookup: CDR1 SGHRS, CDR2 YFSETQ.

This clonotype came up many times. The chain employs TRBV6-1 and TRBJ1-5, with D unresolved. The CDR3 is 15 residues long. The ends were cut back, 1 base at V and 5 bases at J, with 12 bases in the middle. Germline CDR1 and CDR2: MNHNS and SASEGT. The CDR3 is CASSEDGVIDQPQHF. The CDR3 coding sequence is TGTGCCAGCAGTGAAGATGGGGTGATAGATCAGCCCCAGCATTTT.

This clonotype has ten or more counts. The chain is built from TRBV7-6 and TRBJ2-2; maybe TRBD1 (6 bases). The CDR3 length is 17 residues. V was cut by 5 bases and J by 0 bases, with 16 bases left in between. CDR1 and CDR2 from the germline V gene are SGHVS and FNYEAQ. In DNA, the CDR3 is TGTGCCAGCAGCCCGTTACCGGGACACTCGAACACCGGGGAGCTGTTTTTT. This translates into CASSPLPGHSNTGELFF.

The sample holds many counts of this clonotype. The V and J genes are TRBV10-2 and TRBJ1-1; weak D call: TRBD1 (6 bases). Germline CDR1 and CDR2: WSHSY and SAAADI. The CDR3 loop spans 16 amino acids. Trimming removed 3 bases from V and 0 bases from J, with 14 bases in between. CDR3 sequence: CASSDGVGTLNTEAFF. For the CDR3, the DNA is TGCGCCAGCAGTGATGGGGTGGGGACACTGAACACTGAAGCTTTCTTT.

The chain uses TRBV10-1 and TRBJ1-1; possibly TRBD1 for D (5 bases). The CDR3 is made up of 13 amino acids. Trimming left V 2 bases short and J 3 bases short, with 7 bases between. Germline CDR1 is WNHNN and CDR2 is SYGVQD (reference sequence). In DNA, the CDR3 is TGCGCCAGCAGTGAGAACAGGTACACTGAAGCTTTCTTT. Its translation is CASSENRYTEAFF.

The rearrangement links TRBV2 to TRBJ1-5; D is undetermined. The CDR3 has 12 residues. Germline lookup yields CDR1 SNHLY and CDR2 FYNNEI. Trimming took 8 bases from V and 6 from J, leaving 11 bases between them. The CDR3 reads CASARVTQPQHF. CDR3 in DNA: TGTGCCAGCGCGCGGGTCACTCAGCCCCAGCATTTT.

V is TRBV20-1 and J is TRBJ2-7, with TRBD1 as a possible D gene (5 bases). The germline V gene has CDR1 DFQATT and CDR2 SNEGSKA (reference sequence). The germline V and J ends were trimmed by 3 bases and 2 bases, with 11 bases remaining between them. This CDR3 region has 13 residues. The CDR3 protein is CSASAGAPYEQYF. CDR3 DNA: TGCAGTGCTAGTGCTGGGGCCCCCTACGAGCAGTACTTC.

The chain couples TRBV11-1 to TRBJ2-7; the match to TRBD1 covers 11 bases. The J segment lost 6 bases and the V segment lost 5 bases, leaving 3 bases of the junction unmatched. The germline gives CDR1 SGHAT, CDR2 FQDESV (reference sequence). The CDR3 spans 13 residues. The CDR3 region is CASSPGTGGEQYF. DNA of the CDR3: TGTGCCAGCAGCCCAGGGACAGGGGGCGAGCAGTACTTC.

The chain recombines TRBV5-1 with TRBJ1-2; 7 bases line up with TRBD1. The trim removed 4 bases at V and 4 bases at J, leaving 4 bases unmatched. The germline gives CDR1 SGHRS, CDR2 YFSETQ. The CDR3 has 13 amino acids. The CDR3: CASSEGQPYGYTF. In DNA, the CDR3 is TGCGCCAGCAGCGAGGGACAGCCCTATGGCTACACCTTC.

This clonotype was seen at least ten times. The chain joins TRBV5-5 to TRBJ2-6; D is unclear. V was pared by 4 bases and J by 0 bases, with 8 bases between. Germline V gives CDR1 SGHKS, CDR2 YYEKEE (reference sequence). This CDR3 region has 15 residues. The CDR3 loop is CASSPWLSGANVLTF. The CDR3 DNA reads TGTGCCAGCAGCCCCTGGCTCTCTGGGGCCAACGTCCTGACTTTC.

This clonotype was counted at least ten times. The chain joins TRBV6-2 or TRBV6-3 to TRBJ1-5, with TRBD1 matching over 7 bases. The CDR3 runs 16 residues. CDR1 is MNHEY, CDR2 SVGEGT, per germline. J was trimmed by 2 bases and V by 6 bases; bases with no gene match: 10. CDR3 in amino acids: CASRGGAGSGNQPQHF. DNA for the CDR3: TGTGCCAGCAGAGGGGGCGCGGGGTCTGGCAATCAGCCCCAGCATTTT.

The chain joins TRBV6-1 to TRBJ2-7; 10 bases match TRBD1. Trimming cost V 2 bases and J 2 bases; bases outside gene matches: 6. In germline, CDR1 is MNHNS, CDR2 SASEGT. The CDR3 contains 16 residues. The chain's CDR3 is CASSERDRGAPYEQYF. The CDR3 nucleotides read TGTGCCAGCAGTGAACGGGACAGGGGAGCCCCCTACGAGCAGTACTTC.

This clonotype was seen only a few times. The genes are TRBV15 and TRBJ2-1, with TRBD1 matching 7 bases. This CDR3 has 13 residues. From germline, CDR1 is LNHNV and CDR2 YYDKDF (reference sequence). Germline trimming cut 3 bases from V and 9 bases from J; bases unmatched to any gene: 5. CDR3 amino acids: CATSSYRGFEQFF. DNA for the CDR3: TGTGCCACCAGCAGTTACAGGGGATTTGAGCAGTTCTTC.